This T cell receptor (beta chain) was documented in a study of CD8 T cells in ankylosing spondylitis. Overall study findings and caveats: The authors reported significant enrichment of disease-linked clones in matched ankylosing spondylitis synovial fluid. For ankylosing spondylitis blood, a TCR beta motif of several highly homologous variants appeared characteristic.

This clonotype came up many times. The antigen remains unidentified. The V end lost 3 bases, the J end lost 3 bases, and 17 bases lay between the germline ends. The CDR3 has 16 amino acids. CDR1 and CDR2 (germline): SGHTA, FQGNSA. TCRdb reprocessed the 5' RACE reads with MiXCR, giving one entry per CDR3 protein. The sample lists more than 100,000 distinct CDR3 sequences; 11% were seen once. This TCR derives from a female donor with ankylosing spondylitis or in good health (not recorded which). V gene TRBV7-2 combines with J gene TRBJ1-1, with a tentative D call TRBD1 (5 bases). The material sequenced was blood, either unsorted or a sorted T cell fraction (not recorded which). The CDR3 nucleotides are TGTGCCAGCAGCTTGTACCGGGGGGGTGCGGACACTGAAGCTTTCTTT. The encoded protein is CASSLYRGGADTEAFF.